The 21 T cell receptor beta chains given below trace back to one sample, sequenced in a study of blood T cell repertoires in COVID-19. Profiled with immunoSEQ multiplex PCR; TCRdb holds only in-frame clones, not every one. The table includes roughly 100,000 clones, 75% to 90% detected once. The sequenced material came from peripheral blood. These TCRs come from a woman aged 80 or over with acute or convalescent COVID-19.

The CDR3 here is CASSLRTSGDTQYF. CDR3 coding DNA: TGTGCCAGCAGCTTAAGGACTAGCGGGGATACGCAGTATTTT. The chain has TRBV11-2 and TRBJ2-3, with 11 bases fitting TRBD2. The CDR3 is 14 residues long. Germline loops: CDR1 SGHAT, CDR2 FQNNGV. The ends lost 2 bases at V and 6 bases at J; junction bases unmatched: 1.

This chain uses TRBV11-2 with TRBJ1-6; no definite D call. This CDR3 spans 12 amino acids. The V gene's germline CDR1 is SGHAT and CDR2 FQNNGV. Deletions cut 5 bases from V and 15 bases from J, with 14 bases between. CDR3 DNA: TGTGCCAGCAGCCCTCGGGGTGAGGGCCTCCACTTT. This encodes CASSPRGEGLHF.

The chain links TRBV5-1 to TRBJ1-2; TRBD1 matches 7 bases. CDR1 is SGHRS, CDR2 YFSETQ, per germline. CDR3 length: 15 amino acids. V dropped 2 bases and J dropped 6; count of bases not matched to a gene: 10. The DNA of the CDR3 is TGCGCCAGCAGCTTTGACAGGGCATCGGTGGATGGCTACACCTTC. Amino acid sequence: CASSFDRASVDGYTF.

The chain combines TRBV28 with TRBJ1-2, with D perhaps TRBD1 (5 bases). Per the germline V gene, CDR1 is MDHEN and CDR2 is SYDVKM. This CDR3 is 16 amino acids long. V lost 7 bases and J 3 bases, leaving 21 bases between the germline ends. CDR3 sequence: CASTRGKGGVHYGYTF. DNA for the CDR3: TGTGCCAGCACCCGGGGTAAGGGAGGGGTGCACTATGGCTACACCTTC.

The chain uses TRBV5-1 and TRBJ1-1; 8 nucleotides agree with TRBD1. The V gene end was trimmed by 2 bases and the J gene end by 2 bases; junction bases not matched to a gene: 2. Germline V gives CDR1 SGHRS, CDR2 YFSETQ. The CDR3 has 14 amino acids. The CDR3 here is CASSFQGANTEAFF. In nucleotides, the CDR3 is TGCGCCAGCAGCTTTCAGGGGGCCAACACTGAAGCTTTCTTT.

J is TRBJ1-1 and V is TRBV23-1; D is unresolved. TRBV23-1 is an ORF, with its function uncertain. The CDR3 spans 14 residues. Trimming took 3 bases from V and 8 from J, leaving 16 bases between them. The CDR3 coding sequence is TGCGCCAGCAGTCACTCCTTGAGGAGGAACGAAGCTTTCTTT. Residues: CASSHSLRRNEAFF.

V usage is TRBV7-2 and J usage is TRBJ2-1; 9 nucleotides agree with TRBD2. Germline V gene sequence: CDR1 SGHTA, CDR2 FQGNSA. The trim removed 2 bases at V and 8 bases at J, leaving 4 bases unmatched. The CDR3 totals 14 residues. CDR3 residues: CASSLSRGGDEQFF. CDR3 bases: TGTGCCAGCAGCTTATCGCGGGGGGGCGATGAGCAGTTCTTC.

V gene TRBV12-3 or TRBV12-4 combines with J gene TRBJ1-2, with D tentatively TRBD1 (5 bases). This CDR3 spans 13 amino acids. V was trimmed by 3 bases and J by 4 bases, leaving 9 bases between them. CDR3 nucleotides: TGTGCCAGCAGTTTTGTAAGGGGCTATGGCTACACCTTC. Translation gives CASSFVRGYGYTF.

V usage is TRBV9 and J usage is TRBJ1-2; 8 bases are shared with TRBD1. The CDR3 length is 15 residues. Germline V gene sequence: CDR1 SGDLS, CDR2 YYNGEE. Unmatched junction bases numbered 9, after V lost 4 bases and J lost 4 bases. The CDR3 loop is CASSLDGQGPYGYTF. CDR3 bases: TGTGCCAGCAGCCTAGATGGACAGGGCCCCTATGGCTACACCTTC.

This chain's CDR3 is CASSINGDRDYGYTF. In DNA, the CDR3 is TGTGCCAGTAGTATTAATGGCGACAGGGACTATGGCTACACCTTC. This chain uses TRBV19 with TRBJ1-2; 7 bases align to TRBD1. Germline-derived CDR1 and CDR2 are LNHDA and SQIVND (reference sequence). V trimming: 3 bases; J trimming: 3 bases; junction bases outside the gene matches: 7. The CDR3 is 15 residues long.

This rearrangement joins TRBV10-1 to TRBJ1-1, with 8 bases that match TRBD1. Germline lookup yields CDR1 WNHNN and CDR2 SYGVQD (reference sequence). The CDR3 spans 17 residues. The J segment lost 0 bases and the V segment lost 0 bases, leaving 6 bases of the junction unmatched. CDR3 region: CASSESRTGRMNTEAFF. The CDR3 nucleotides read TGCGCCAGCAGTGAGTCTCGGACAGGGCGGATGAACACTGAAGCTTTCTTT.

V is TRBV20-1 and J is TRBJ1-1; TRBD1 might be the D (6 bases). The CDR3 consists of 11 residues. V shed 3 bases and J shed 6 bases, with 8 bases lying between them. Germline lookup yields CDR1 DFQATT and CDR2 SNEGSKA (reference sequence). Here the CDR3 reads CSARQGPEAFF. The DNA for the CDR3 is TGCAGTGCTAGGCAGGGGCCTGAAGCTTTCTTT.

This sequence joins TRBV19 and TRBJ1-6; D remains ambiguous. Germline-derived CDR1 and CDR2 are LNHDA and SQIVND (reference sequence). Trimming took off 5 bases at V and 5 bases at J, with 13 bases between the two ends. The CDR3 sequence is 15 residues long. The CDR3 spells CASSRSWRDNSPLHF. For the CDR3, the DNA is TGTGCCAGTAGTCGGAGCTGGAGGGATAATTCACCCCTCCACTTT.

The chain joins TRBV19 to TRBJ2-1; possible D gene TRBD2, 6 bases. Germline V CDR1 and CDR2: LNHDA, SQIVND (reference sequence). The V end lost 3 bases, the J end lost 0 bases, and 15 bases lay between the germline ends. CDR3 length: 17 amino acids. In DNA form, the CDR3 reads TGTGCCAGTAGTATGGTCTGGGGGGTGAGCTCCTACAATGAGCAGTTCTTC. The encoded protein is CASSMVWGVSSYNEQFF.

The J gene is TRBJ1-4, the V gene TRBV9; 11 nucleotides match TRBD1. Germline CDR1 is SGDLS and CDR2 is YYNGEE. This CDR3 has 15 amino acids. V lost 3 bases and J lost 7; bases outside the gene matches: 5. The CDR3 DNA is TGTGCCAGCAGCGGAACCGGGACAGGGGGTGAAAAACTGTTTTTT. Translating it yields CASSGTGTGGEKLFF.

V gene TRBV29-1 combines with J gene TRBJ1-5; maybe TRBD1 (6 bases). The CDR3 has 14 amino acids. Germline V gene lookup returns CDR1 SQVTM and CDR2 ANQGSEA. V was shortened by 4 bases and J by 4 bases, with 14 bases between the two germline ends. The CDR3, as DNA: TGCAGCGTTGGTGGGTCAGGGGTAAATCAGCCCCAGCATTTT. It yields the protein CSVGGSGVNQPQHF.

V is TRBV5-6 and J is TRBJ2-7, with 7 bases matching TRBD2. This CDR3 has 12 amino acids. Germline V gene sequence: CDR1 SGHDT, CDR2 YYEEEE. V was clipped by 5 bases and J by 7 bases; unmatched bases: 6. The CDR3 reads CASSLSGPEQYF. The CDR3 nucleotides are TGTGCCAGCAGTCTTAGCGGGCCAGAGCAGTACTTC.

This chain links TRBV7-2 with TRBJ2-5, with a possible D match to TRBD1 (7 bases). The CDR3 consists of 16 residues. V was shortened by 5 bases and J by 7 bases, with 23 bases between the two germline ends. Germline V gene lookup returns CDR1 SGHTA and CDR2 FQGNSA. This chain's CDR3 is CASSGAGTAVSVTQYF. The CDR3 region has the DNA TGTGCCAGCAGCGGCGCGGGGACAGCCGTTTCGGTGACCCAGTACTTC. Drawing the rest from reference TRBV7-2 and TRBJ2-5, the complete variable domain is GAGVSQSPSNKVTEKGKDVELRCDPISGHTALYWYRQSLGQGLEFLIYFQGNSAPDKSGLPSDRFSAERTGGSVSTLTIQRTQQEDSAVYLCASSGAGTAVSVTQYFGPGTRLLVL.

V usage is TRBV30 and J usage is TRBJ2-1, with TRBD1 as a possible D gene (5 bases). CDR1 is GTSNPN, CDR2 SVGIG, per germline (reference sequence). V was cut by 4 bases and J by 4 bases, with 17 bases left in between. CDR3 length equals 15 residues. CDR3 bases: TGTGCCTGGACCCCACCAGGGTTGAGGTACAATGAGCAGTTCTTC. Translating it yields CAWTPPGLRYNEQFF. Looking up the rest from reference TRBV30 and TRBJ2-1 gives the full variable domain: SQTIHQWPATLVQPVGSPLSLECTVEGTSNPNLYWYRQAAGRGLQLLFYSVGIGQISSEVPQNLSASRPQDRQFILSSKKLLLSDSGFYLCAWTPPGLRYNEQFFGPGTRLTVL.

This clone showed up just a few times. CDR3 sequence: CASIPSDRAYEQYF. The CDR3, as DNA: TGCGCCAGCATTCCCTCGGACAGAGCCTACGAGCAGTACTTC. V usage is TRBV10-2 and J usage is TRBJ2-7, with D possibly matching TRBD1 (6 bases). This CDR3 is 14 amino acids long. The V end lost 7 bases, the J end lost 2 bases, and 15 bases lay between the germline ends. Per the germline V gene, CDR1 is WSHSY and CDR2 is SAAADI.

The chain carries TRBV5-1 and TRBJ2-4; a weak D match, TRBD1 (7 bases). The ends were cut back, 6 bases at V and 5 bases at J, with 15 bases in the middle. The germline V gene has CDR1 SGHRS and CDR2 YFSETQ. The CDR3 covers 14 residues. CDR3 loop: CASKDQGGENIQYF. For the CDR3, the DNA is TGCGCCAGCAAAGACCAGGGGGGTGAAAACATTCAGTACTTC.